These 20 T cell receptor beta chains share one sample of origin, sequenced in a study of Graves' ophthalmopathy and Graves' hyperthyroidism. TCR beta CDR3 regions were amplified from RNA transcripts. First-round RT-PCR used HTBI primers; second-round multiplex PCR followed. TCRdb used MiXCR to reprocess the multiplex PCR reads, holding one entry per CDR3 protein. The sample contains 170,000 or so distinct CDR3 sequences, more than 30% of which appear only once. The sample was peripheral blood. The receptors come from a woman aged 40-49 years with Graves' ophthalmopathy.

This chain uses TRBV6-4 with TRBJ2-7, with D unresolved. The CDR3 extends over 12 amino acids. V lost 4 bases to trimming and J lost 3 bases, with 7 bases between them. Germline lookup yields CDR1 MRHNA and CDR2 SNTAGT. The DNA of the CDR3 is TGTGCCAGCAGTGTCCACTTCTACGAGCAGTACTTC. Translation gives CASSVHFYEQYF.

This chain joins TRBV6-1 and TRBJ2-2; D is possibly TRBD2 (5 bases). The V gene lost 7 bases and the J gene lost 7 bases, with 25 bases spanning the gap. This CDR3 region has 17 residues. CDR1 MNHNS and CDR2 SASEGT come from the germline V gene. The CDR3 coding sequence is TGTGCCAGCACCCCCCCGCGAGGGCCCTATTATATCGGGGAGCTGTTTTTT. Encoded protein: CASTPPRGPYYIGELFF.

This sequence joins TRBV30 and TRBJ1-1; a possible D gene is TRBD1 (6 bases). The CDR3 has 12 amino acids. The ends were cut back, 5 bases at V and 3 bases at J, with 10 bases in the middle. Germline V CDR1 and CDR2: GTSNPN, SVGIG (reference sequence). In nucleotides, the CDR3 is TGTGCCTGGGACAGGAGGCACACTGAAGCTTTCTTT. It encodes CAWDRRHTEAFF.

This clonotype was picked up many times. V gene TRBV7-9 combines with J gene TRBJ2-5; D perhaps matches TRBD2 (5 bases). V gave up 3 bases and J gave up 5 bases, with 16 bases separating them. Germline CDR1 is SEHNR and CDR2 is FQNEAQ (reference sequence). This CDR3 has 15 residues. CDR3 sequence (DNA): TGTGCCAGCAGCTTTTTAACCGGGAATGGGGAGACCCAGTACTTC. This gives the protein CASSFLTGNGETQYF.

The gene calls are TRBV27 and TRBJ1-1; 10 nucleotides match TRBD1. Germline lookup yields CDR1 MNHEY and CDR2 SMNVEV (reference sequence). The CDR3 spans 18 residues. V lost 4 bases to trimming and J lost 8 bases; unmatched junction nucleotides: 19. In nucleotides, the CDR3 is TGTGCCAGCAGTTCTTTCCACTTAGACCTCCGGACAGGGGGAGAAGCTTTCTTT. Encoded protein: CASSSFHLDLRTGGEAFF.

The sample holds many counts of this clonotype. The chain joins TRBV30 to TRBJ1-2; weak D call: TRBD1 (5 bases). From germline, CDR1 is GTSNPN and CDR2 SVGIG (reference sequence). CDR3 length: 13 residues. V lost 5 bases and J lost 3, with 13 bases in between. The CDR3: CAWDGDYDYGYTF. The CDR3 DNA sequence: TGTGCCTGGGATGGGGACTACGACTATGGCTACACCTTC.

This clonotype was observed many times. The chain carries TRBV6-1 and TRBJ1-1; D call uncertain. CDR1 and CDR2 (germline): MNHNS, SASEGT. V lost 1 base to trimming and J lost 1 base, with 4 bases between them. The CDR3 runs to 13 residues. The CDR3 region is CASSEDPNTEAFF. DNA for the CDR3: TGTGCCAGCAGTGAAGATCCGAACACTGAAGCTTTCTTT.

This rearrangement joins TRBV28 to TRBJ1-6, with TRBD1 as a possible D gene (6 bases). V was pared by 10 bases and J by 4 bases, with 11 bases between. Germline CDR1 reads MDHEN; CDR2 reads SYDVKM. The CDR3 sequence is 13 residues long. CDR3 bases: TGTGCCAACCAGGACAGATATAATTCACCCCTCCACTTT. Its translation: CANQDRYNSPLHF.

This chain uses TRBV7-8 with TRBJ1-2; 9 nucleotides align to TRBD1. V lost 1 base and J lost 4; bases outside the gene matches: 4. There are 15 residues in the CDR3. CDR1 is SGHVS, CDR2 FQNEAQ, per germline. The CDR3 sequence is CASSLDGTGFYGYTF. The CDR3 nucleotides are TGTGCCAGCAGCTTAGATGGGACAGGGTTCTATGGCTACACCTTC.

J is TRBJ1-5 and V is TRBV6-1, with TRBD1 identical over 7 bases. This CDR3 spans 17 amino acids. In germline, CDR1 is MNHNS, CDR2 SASEGT. V shed 2 bases, J shed 7 bases, and the junction held 14 bases outside the gene matches. Here the CDR3 DNA reads TGTGCCAGCAGTGAAATTGGGGCAGGGGGGCAAAGGCAGCCCCAGCATTTT. This sequence encodes CASSEIGAGGQRQPQHF.

The gene calls are TRBV28 and TRBJ1-6, with 9 bases fitting TRBD1. Germline V gene sequence: CDR1 MDHEN, CDR2 SYDVKM. This CDR3 is 15 amino acids long. V lost 5 bases and J lost 7; bases outside the gene matches: 6. The CDR3 bases are TGTGCCAGCAGTCCGGGGGACAGGGCAAATTCACCCCTCCACTTT. Protein product: CASSPGDRANSPLHF. Combining the CDR3 with reference TRBV28 and TRBJ1-6 gives the whole variable domain DVKVTQSSRYLVKRTGEKVFLECVQDMDHENMFWYRQDPGLGLRLIYFSYDVKMKEKGDIPEGYSVSREKKERFSLILESASTNQTSMYLCASSPGDRANSPLHFGNGTRLTVT.

The rearrangement links TRBV6-1 to TRBJ2-5; TRBD1 matches 9 bases. The CDR3 covers 13 residues. The germline V gene encodes CDR1 MNHNS and CDR2 SASEGT. Trimming cost V 6 bases and J 5 bases; bases outside gene matches: 4. In DNA, the CDR3 is TGTGCCAGCAGACGGACAGGGGAGGAGACCCAGTACTTC. Translating it yields CASRRTGEETQYF.

This clonotype was observed a few times. The gene calls are TRBV20-1 and TRBJ2-5; 10 bases are a match to TRBD1. The germline gives CDR1 DFQATT, CDR2 SNEGSKA (reference sequence). The CDR3 has 14 amino acids. Trimming at V came to 8 bases and at J to 5 bases, leaving 11 bases not matched to a gene. The CDR3 DNA reads TGCAGTACCCCCGGACAGGGGGAAAGTGAGACCCAGTACTTC. Amino acids: CSTPGQGESETQYF.

This chain links TRBV28 with TRBJ2-5; perhaps TRBD1 as D (6 bases). The CDR3 loop spans 16 amino acids. The ends were cut back, 5 bases at V and 5 bases at J, with 21 bases in the middle. In germline, CDR1 is MDHEN, CDR2 SYDVKM. The CDR3 nucleotides read TGTGCCAGCAGTCCCTCGCGTACCTCAAGGGGGGAGACCCAGTACTTC. Protein product: CASSPSRTSRGETQYF. Looking up the rest from reference TRBV28 and TRBJ2-5 gives the full variable domain: DVKVTQSSRYLVKRTGEKVFLECVQDMDHENMFWYRQDPGLGLRLIYFSYDVKMKEKGDIPEGYSVSREKKERFSLILESASTNQTSMYLCASSPSRTSRGETQYFGPGTRLLVL.

Many counts were recorded for this clonotype. The chain employs TRBV10-3 and TRBJ2-2; weak D call: TRBD1 (6 bases). This CDR3 has 14 amino acids. CDR1 is ENHRY, CDR2 SYGVKD, per germline. Trimming left V 3 bases short and J 7 bases short, with 12 bases between. The CDR3 spells CAISDGQGIGELFF. The CDR3 DNA is TGTGCCATCAGTGATGGTCAGGGGATCGGGGAGCTGTTTTTT.

J is TRBJ2-5 and V is TRBV5-5; TRBD2 is a possible D gene (6 bases). V was shortened by 2 bases and J by 4 bases, with 9 bases between the two germline ends. The CDR3 is 13 residues long. CDR1 and CDR2 from the germline V gene are SGHKS and YYEKEE (reference sequence). The CDR3 DNA sequence: TGTGCCAGCAGCTTCGGAGGGTCAGAGACCCAGTACTTC. It translates to CASSFGGSETQYF.

This rearrangement joins TRBV6-5 to TRBJ1-2, with 10 bases fitting TRBD1. Germline V gene sequence: CDR1 MNHEY, CDR2 SVGAGI. The CDR3 runs 15 residues. Losses at the gene ends were 4 bases for V and 5 bases for J; bases not matched to a gene: 7. The CDR3 protein is CASSSPDRGRYGYTF. The CDR3 DNA sequence: TGTGCCAGCAGTTCTCCGGACAGGGGGAGATATGGCTACACCTTC.

This clonotype showed up many times. This chain connects TRBV10-3 to TRBJ2-7; 11 bases fit TRBD2. This CDR3 contains 14 residues. Germline lookup yields CDR1 ENHRY and CDR2 SYGVKD. Losses at the gene ends were 2 bases for V and 5 bases for J; bases not matched to a gene: 2. This CDR3 reads CAISETSGSHEQYF. The CDR3 nucleotides read TGTGCCATCAGTGAGACTAGCGGGAGCCACGAGCAGTACTTC.

V is TRBV7-2 and J is TRBJ2-5; D gene ambiguous. The V end lost 7 bases, the J end lost 1 base, and 16 bases lay between the germline ends. Germline V CDR1 and CDR2: SGHTA, FQGNSA. The CDR3 is 15 amino acids. CDR3 protein: CASTESWVVQETQYF. CDR3 DNA: TGTGCCAGCACCGAATCGTGGGTAGTCCAAGAGACCCAGTACTTC.

The chain employs TRBV12-3 or TRBV12-4 and TRBJ2-7; D might be TRBD1 (6 bases). Trimming cost V 3 bases and J 7 bases, with 19 bases left between them. The CDR3 runs 15 residues. The CDR3 DNA reads TGTGCCAGCAGTTTCCAGGGGACAAGTATGTGGGAGCAGTACTTC. The encoded protein is CASSFQGTSMWEQYF.